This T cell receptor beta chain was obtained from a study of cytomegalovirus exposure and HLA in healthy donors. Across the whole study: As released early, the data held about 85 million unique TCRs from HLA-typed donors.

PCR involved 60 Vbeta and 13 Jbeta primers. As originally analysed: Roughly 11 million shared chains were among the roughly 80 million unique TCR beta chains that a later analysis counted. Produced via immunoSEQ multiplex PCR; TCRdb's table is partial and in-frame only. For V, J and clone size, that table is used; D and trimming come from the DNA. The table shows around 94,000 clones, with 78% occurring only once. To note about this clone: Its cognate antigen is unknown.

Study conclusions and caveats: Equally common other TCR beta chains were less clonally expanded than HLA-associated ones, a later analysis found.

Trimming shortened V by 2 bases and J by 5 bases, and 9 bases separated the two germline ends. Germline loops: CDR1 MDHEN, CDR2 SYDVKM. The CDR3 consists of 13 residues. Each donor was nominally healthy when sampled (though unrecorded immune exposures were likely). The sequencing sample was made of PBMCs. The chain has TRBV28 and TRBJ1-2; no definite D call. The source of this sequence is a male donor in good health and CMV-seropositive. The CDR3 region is CASSLTALYGYTF. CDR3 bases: TGTGCCAGCAGTTTAACCGCCCTATATGGCTACACCTTC.